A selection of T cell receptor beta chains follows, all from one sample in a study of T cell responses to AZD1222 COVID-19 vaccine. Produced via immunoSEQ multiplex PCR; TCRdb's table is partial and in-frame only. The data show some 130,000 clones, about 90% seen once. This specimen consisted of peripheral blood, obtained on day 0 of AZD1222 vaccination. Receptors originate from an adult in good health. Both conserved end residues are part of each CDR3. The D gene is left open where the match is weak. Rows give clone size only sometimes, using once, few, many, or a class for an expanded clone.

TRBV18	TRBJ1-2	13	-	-	CASSPDSLYGYTF	TGTGCCAGCTCACCCGACAGTCTATATGGCTACACCTTC
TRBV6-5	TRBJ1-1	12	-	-	CASSLPQGEAFF	TGTGCCAGCAGTTTGCCCCAAGGGGAAGCTTTCTTT
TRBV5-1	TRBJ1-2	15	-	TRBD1	CASSRASTGLYGYTF	TGCGCCAGCAGCCGAGCCTCGACAGGGCTTTATGGCTACACCTTC
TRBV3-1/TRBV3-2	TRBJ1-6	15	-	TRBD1	CASSRGQGGRSPLHF	TGTGCCAGCAGCCGGGGACAGGGGGGAAGGTCACCCCTCCACTTT
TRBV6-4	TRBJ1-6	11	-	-	CASRGGSPLHF	TGTGCCAGCAGAGGCGGTTCACCCCTCCACTTT
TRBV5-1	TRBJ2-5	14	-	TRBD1	CASSQPGQQETQYF	TGCGCCAGCAGTCAACCGGGACAGCAAGAGACCCAGTACTTC
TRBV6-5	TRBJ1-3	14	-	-	CASTVHPSGNTIYF	TGTGCCAGCACCGTACATCCCTCTGGAAACACCATATATTTT
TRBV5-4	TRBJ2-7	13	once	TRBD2	CASTLAGVHEQYF	TGTGCCAGCACCCTAGCGGGAGTCCACGAGCAGTACTTC
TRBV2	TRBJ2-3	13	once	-	CASYLGGTDTQYF	TGTGCCAGCTACCTTGGGGGCACAGATACGCAGTATTTT
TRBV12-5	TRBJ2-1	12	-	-	CASGLEWGEQFF	TGTGCTAGTGGTTTGGAGTGGGGTGAGCAGTTCTTC
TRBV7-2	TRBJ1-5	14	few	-	CASARDGGNQPQHF	TGTGCCAGTGCTAGGGATGGCGGCAATCAGCCCCAGCATTTT
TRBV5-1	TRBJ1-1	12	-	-	CASSRSNTEAFF	TGCGCCAGCAGCAGGAGTAACACTGAAGCTTTCTTT
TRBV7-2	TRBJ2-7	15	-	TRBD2	CASSSSGGSSYEQYF	TGTGCCAGCAGCTCCAGCGGGGGGAGCTCCTACGAGCAGTACTTC
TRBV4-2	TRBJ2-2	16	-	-	CASSQGSDLNTGELFF	TGTGCCAGCAGCCAAGGTTCTGACTTAAACACCGGGGAGCTGTTTTTT
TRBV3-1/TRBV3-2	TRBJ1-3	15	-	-	CASSQTIGGRNTIYF	TGTGCCAGCAGCCAGACGATAGGGGGGCGGAACACCATATATTTT
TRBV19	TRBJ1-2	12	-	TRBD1	CASSEGQAGYTF	TGTGCCAGTAGTGAGGGACAGGCTGGCTACACCTTC
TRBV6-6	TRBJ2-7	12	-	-	CASRGPTYEQYF	TGTGCCAGCAGGGGTCCCACCTACGAGCAGTACTTC
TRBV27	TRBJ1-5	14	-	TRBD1	CASTSTGGWGPQHF	TGTGCCAGCACCTCTACAGGGGGATGGGGGCCCCAGCATTTT
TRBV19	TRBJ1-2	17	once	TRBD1	CASSIGTGGPSLYGYTF	TGTGCCAGTAGTATTGGGACAGGGGGCCCCTCACTCTATGGCTACACCTTC
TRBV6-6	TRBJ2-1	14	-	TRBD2	CATGLSGRGNEQFF	TGTGCCACGGGTCTTAGCGGGAGGGGGAATGAGCAGTTCTTC
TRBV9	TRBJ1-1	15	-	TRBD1	CASSPDRAMNTEAFF	TGTGCCAGCAGCCCGGACAGGGCAATGAACACTGAAGCTTTCTTT
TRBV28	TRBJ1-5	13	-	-	CASSLTRNQPQHF	TGTGCCAGCAGTTTAACCCGGAATCAGCCCCAGCATTTT
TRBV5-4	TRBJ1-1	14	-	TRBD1	CASSLQGANTEAFF	TGTGCCAGCAGCCTTCAGGGGGCGAACACTGAAGCTTTCTTT
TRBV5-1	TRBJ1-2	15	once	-	CASSLAPAGDYGYTF	TGCGCCAGCAGCTTGGCGCCGGCGGGGGACTATGGCTACACCTTC
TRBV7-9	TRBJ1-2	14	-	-	CASSLGTEYYGYTF	TGTGCCAGCAGCTTAGGGACCGAATACTATGGCTACACCTTC
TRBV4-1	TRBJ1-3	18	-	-	CASSQVEDPARIRNTIYF	TGCGCCAGCAGCCAAGTCGAGGACCCAGCGCGGATTAGGAACACCATATATTTT
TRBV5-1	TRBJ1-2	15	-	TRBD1	CASSTAGGQGDGYTF	TGCGCCAGCAGCACGGCCGGGGGACAGGGCGATGGCTACACCTTC
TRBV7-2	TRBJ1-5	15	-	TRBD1	CASTVWGQGPLPQHF	TGTGCCAGCACGGTGTGGGGACAGGGGCCCCTCCCCCAGCATTTT
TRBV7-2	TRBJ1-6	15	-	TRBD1	CASRMDRGYNSPLHF	TGTGCCAGCAGAATGGACAGGGGATATAATTCACCCCTCCACTTT
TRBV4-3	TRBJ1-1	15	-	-	CASSQDYGGATEAFF	TGCGCCAGCAGCCAAGATTACGGGGGGGCGACTGAAGCTTTCTTT
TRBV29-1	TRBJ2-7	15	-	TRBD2	CSVELAGLFSYEQYF	TGCAGCGTTGAGCTAGCGGGTCTCTTCTCCTACGAGCAGTACTTC
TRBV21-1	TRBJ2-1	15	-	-	CASSKVGGSYNEQFF	TGTGCCAGCAGCAAAGTGGGGGGGTCCTACAATGAGCAGTTCTTC
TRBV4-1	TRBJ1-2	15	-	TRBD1	CASSQPGQTLVGYTF	TGCGCCAGCAGCCAACCGGGACAGACCCTAGTGGGCTACACCTTC
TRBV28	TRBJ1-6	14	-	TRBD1	CASTKGAKNSPLHF	TGTGCCAGCACTAAGGGGGCCAAGAATTCACCCCTCCACTTT
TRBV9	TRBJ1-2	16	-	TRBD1	CASSGPGQGANYGYTF	TGTGCCAGCAGCGGACCGGGACAGGGTGCTAACTATGGCTACACCTTC
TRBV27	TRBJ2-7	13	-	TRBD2	CASKLAGAYEQYF	TGTGCCAGCAAGCTAGCGGGGGCCTACGAGCAGTACTTC
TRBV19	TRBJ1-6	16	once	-	CASSASRGDRYSPLHF	TGTGCCAGTAGTGCCTCGCGAGGGGATCGTTATTCACCCCTCCACTTT
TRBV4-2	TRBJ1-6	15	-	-	CASSHLGAYNSPLHF	TGTGCCAGCAGCCACCTAGGAGCCTATAATTCACCCCTCCACTTT
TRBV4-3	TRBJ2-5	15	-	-	CASSPQGQKEETQYF	TGCGCCAGCAGCCCTCAGGGTCAGAAAGAAGAGACCCAGTACTTC
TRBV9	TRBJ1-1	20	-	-	CASSTRQSVGSLGRNTEAFF	TGTGCCAGCAGCACCAGACAGTCTGTGGGTTCCTTAGGTAGGAACACTGAAGCTTTCTTT
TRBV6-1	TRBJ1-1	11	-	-	CASSEPSEAFF	TGTGCCAGCAGTGAACCCTCTGAAGCTTTCTTT
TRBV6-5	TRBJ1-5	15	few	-	CASSYGQGSGQPQHF	TGTGCCAGCAGTTACGGGCAGGGTAGCGGTCAGCCCCAGCATTTT
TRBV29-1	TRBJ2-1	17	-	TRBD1	CSVDWGTGVFLYNEQFF	TGCAGCGTTGATTGGGGGACAGGGGTATTCCTCTACAATGAGCAGTTCTTC
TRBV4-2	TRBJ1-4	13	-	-	CASSGSTNEKLFF	TGTGCCAGCAGCGGATCGACGAATGAAAAACTGTTTTTT
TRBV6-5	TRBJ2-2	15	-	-	CASTDWGRSTGELFF	TGTGCCAGCACCGACTGGGGGAGAAGCACCGGGGAGCTGTTTTTT
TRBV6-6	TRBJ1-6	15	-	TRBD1	CASSYGDRDNSPLHF	TGTGCCAGCAGTTACGGGGACAGAGATAATTCACCCCTCCACTTT
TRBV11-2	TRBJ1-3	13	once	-	CASSQTSGNTIYF	TGTGCCAGCAGCCAAACTTCTGGAAACACCATATATTTT
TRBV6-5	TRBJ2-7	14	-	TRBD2	CASERLAGSYEQYF	TGTGCCAGCGAGCGACTAGCGGGCTCCTACGAGCAGTACTTC
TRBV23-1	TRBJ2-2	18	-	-	CASSQSGTGSRPPGELFF	TGCGCCAGCAGTCAATCGGGGACCGGGAGTAGACCACCCGGGGAGCTGTTTTTT
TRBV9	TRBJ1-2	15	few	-	CASSASKGMAYGYTF	TGTGCCAGCAGCGCCTCGAAAGGGATGGCCTATGGCTACACCTTC
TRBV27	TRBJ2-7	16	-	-	CASSPSRYRLNYEQYF	TGTGCCAGCAGTCCATCACGTTACCGGCTAAACTACGAGCAGTACTTC
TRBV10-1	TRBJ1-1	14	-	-	CASSPQCVGTEAFF	TGCGCCAGCAGCCCACAGTGCGTGGGGACTGAAGCTTTCTTT
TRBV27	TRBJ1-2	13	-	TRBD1	CASSFAGGDGYTF	TGTGCCAGCAGTTTCGCAGGGGGCGATGGCTACACCTTC
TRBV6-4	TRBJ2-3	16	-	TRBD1	CASSDLAGGNTDTQYF	TGTGCCAGCAGTGACTTGGCAGGGGGCAACACAGATACGCAGTATTTT
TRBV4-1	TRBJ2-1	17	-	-	CASSQGSGRFNYNEQFF	TGCGCCAGCAGCCAGGGAAGTGGCAGGTTCAATTACAATGAGCAGTTCTTC
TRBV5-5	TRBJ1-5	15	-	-	CASSLGSTGNQPQHF	TGTGCCAGCAGCTTGGGGTCGACAGGCAATCAGCCCCAGCATTTT
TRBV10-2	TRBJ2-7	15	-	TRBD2	CASSESAGANHEQYF	TGCGCCAGCAGTGAGAGCGCGGGAGCGAATCACGAGCAGTACTTC